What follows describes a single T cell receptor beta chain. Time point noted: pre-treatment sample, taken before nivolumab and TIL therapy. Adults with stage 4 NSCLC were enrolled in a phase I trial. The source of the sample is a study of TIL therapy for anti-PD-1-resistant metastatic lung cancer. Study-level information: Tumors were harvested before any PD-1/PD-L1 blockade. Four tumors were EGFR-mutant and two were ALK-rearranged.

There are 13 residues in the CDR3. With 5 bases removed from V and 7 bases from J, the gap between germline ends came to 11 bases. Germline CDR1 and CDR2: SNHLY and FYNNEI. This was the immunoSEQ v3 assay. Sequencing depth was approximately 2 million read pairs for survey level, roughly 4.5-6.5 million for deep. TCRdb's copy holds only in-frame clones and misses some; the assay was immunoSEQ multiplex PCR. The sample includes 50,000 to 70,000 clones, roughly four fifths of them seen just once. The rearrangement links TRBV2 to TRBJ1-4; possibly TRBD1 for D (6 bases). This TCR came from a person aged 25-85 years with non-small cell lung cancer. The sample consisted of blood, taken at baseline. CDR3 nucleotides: TGTGCCAGCAGTTACCTGGACAGTGAAAAACTGTTTTTT. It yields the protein CASSYLDSEKLFF. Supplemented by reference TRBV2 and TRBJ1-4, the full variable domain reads EPEVTQTPSHQVTQMGQEVILRCVPISNHLYFYWYRQILGQKVEFLVSFYNNEISEKSEIFDDQFSVERPDGSNFTLKIRSTKLEDSAMYFCASSYLDSEKLFFGSGTQLSVL.